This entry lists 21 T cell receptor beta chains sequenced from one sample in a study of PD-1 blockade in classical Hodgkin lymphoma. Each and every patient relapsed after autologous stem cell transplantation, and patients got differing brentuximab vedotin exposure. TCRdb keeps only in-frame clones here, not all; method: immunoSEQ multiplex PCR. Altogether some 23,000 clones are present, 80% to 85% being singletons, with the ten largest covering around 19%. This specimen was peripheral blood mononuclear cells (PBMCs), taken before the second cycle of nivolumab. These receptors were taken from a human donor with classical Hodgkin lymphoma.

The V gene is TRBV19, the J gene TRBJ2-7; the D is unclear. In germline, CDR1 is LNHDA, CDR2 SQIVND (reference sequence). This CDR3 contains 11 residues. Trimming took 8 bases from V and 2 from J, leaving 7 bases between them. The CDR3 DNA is TGTGCCAGTGGACCCCCCTACGAGCAGTACTTC. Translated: CASGPPYEQYF.

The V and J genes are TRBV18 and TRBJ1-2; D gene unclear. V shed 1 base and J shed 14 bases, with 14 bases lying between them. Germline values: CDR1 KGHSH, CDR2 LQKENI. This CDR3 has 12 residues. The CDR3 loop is CASSPLEGGGTF. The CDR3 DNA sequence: TGTGCCAGCTCACCACTCGAGGGTGGTGGTACCTTC.

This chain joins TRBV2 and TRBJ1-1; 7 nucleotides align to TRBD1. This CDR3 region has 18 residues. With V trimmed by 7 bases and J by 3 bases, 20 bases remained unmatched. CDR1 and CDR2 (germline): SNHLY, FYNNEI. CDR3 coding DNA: TGTGCCAGCAATGACAGGGTGGAAAGCAACCGCATGGACACTGAAGCTTTCTTT. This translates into CASNDRVESNRMDTEAFF. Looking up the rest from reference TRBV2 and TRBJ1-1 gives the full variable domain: EPEVTQTPSHQVTQMGQEVILRCVPISNHLYFYWYRQILGQKVEFLVSFYNNEISEKSEIFDDQFSVERPDGSNFTLKIRSTKLEDSAMYFCASNDRVESNRMDTEAFFGQGTRLTVV.

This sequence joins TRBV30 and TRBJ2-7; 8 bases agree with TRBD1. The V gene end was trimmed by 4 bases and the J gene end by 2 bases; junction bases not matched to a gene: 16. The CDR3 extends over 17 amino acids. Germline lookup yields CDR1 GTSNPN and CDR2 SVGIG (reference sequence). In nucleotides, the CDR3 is TGTGCCTGGAATCGCGGACAGGGACTGATATCCCCCTACGAGCAGTACTTC. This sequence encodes CAWNRGQGLISPYEQYF.

CDR3 loop: CASPILGTRNPYSNQPQHF. Here the CDR3 DNA reads TGTGCCAGCCCGATACTCGGGACACGAAACCCATATAGCAATCAGCCCCAGCATTTT. This chain links TRBV5-4 with TRBJ1-5; TRBD1 might be the D (6 bases). CDR1 is SGHNT and CDR2 is YYREEE in the germline V gene (reference sequence). The V gene lost 7 bases and the J gene lost 0 bases, with 26 bases spanning the gap. CDR3 length equals 19 residues.

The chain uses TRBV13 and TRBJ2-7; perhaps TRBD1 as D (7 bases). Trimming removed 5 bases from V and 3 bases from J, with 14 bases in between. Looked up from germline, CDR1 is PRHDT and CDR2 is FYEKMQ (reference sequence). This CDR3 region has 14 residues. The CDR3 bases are TGTGCCAGCAGCCCCAGGGGGGCCGTCTACGAGCAGTACTTC. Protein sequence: CASSPRGAVYEQYF. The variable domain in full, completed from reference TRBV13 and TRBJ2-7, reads AAGVIQSPRHLIKEKRETATLKCYPIPRHDTVYWYQQGPGQDPQFLISFYEKMQSDKGSIPDRFSAQQFSDYHSELNMSSLELGDSALYFCASSPRGAVYEQYFGPGTRLTVT.

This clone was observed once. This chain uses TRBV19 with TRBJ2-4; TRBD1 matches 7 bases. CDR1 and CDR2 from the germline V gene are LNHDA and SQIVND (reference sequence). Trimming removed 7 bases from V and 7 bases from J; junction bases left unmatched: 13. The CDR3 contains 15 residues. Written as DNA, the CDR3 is TGTGCCAGTAAAGATGGTCAGGGGGTAGGGAACATTCAGTACTTC. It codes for CASKDGQGVGNIQYF.

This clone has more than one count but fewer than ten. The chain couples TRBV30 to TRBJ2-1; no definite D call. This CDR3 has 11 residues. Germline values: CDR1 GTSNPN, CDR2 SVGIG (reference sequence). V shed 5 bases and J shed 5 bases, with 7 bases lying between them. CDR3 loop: CAWASHNEQFF. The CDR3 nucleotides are TGTGCCTGGGCCTCTCACAATGAGCAGTTCTTC.

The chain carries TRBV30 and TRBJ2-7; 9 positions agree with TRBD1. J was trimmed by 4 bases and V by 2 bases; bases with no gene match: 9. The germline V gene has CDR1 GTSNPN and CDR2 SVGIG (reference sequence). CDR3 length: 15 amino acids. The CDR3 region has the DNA TGTGCCTGGAGTCTTCGAATCGGACAGGGGTACGAGCAGTACTTC. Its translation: CAWSLRIGQGYEQYF.

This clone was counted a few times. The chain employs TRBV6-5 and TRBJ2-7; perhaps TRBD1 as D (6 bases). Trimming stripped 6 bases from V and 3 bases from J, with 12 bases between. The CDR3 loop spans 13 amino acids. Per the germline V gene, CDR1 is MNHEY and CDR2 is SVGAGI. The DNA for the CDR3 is TGTGCCAGCAGGGGTGGACAGAACTACGAGCAGTACTTC. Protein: CASRGGQNYEQYF.

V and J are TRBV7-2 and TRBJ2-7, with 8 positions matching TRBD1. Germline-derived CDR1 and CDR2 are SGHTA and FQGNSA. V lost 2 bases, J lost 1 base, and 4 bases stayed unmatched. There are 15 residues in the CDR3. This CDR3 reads CASSLTGGISYEQYF. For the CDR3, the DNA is TGTGCCAGCAGCTTAACAGGGGGAATTTCCTACGAGCAGTACTTC.

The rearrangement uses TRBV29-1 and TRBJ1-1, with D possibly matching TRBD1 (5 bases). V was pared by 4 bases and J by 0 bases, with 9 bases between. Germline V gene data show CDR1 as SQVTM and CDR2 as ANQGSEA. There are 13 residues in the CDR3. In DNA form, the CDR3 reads TGCAGCGTTGTAAAGGGGTTGAACACTGAAGCTTTCTTT. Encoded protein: CSVVKGLNTEAFF.

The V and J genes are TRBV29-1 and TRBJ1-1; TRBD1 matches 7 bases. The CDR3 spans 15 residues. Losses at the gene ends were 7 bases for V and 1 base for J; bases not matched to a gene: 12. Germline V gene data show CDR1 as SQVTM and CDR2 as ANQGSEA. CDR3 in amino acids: CSAILRQGQNTEAFF. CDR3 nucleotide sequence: TGCAGCGCAATTCTGCGACAGGGCCAGAACACTGAAGCTTTCTTT. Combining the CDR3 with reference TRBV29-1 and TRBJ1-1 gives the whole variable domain SAVISQKPSRDICQRGTSLTIQCQVDSQVTMMFWYRQQPGQSLTLIATANQGSEATYESGFVIDKFPISRPNLTFSTLTVSNMSPEDSSIYLCSAILRQGQNTEAFFGQGTRLTVV.

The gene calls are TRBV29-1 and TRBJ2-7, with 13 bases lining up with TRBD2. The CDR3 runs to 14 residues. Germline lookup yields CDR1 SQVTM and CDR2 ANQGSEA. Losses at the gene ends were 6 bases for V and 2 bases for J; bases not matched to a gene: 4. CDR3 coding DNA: TGCAGCGTCGTCGGGACTAGCGGGGCCTACGAGCAGTACTTC. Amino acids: CSVVGTSGAYEQYF.

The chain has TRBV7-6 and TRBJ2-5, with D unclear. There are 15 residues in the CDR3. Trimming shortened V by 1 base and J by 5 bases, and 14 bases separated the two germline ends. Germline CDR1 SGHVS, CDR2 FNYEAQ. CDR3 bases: TGTGCCAGCAGCTTAGAACCGCTGACGGCCGAGACCCAGTACTTC. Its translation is CASSLEPLTAETQYF.

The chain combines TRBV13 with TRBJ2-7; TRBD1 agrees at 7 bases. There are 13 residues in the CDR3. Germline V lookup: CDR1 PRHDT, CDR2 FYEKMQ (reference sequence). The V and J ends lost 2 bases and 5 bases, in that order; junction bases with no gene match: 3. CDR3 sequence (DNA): TGTGCCAGCAGCTTAAGGCAGGGGGACGAGCAGTACTTC. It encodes CASSLRQGDEQYF.

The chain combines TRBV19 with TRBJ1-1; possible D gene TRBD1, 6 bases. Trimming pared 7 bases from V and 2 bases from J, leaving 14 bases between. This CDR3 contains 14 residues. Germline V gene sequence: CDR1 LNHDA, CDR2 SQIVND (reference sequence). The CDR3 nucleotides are TGTGCCAGTACTCACGGGGGCGGCAACACTGAAGCTTTCTTT. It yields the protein CASTHGGGNTEAFF. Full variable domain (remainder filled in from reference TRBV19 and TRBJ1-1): DGGITQSPKYLFRKEGQNVTLSCEQNLNHDAMYWYRQDPGQGLRLIYYSQIVNDFQKGDIAEGYSVSREKKESFPLTVTSAQKNPTAFYLCASTHGGGNTEAFFGQGTRLTVV.

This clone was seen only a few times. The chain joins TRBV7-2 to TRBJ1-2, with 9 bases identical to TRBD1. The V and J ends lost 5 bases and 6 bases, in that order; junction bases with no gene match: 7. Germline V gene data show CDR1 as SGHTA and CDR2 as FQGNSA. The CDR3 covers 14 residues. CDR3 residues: CASSLGQGRDGYTF. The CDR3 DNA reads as TGTGCCAGCAGCCTAGGACAGGGGAGGGATGGCTACACCTTC.

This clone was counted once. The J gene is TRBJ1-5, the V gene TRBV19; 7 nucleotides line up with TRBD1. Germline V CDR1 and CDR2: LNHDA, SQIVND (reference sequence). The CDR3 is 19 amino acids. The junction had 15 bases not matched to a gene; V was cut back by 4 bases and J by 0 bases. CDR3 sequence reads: CASSTLYWDSRDSNQPQHF. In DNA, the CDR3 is TGTGCCAGTAGTACCTTATACTGGGACAGTCGAGATAGCAATCAGCCCCAGCATTTT.

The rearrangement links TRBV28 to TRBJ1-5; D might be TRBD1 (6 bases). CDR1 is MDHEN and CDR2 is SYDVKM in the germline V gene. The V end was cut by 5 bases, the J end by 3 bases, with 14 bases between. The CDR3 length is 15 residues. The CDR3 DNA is TGTGCCAGCAGTCACAGGGATGGGGTCAATCAGCCCCAGCATTTT. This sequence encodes CASSHRDGVNQPQHF.

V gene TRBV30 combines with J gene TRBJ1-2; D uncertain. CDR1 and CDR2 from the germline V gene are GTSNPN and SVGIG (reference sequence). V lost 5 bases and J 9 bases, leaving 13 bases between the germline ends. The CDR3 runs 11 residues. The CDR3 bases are TGTGCCTGGGCCCATATGCGTAGCTACACCTTC. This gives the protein CAWAHMRSYTF.